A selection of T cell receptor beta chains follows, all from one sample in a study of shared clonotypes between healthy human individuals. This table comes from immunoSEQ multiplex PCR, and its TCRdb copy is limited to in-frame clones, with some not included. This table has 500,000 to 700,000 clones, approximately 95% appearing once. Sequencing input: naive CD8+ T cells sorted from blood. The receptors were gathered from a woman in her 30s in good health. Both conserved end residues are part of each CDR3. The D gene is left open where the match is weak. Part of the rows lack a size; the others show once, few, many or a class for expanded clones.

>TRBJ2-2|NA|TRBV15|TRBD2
CATSRRVQGSGGPGELFF
TGTGCCACCAGCAGACGGGTTCAGGGTAGCGGGGGGCCCGGGGAGCTGTTTTTT
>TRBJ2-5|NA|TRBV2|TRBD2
CASSAELAGLETQYF
TGTGCCAGCAGTGCAGAACTAGCGGGATTGGAGACCCAGTACTTC
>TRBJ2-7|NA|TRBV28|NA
CASSLVARNEQYF
TGTGCCAGCAGTTTGGTGGCCAGGAACGAGCAGTACTTC
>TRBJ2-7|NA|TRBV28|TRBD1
CASSLGDRRANEQYF
TGTGCCAGCAGTTTAGGGGACAGGAGGGCCAACGAGCAGTACTTC
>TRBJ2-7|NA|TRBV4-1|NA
CASSQRNGPYEQYF
TGCGCCAGCAGCCAACGCAACGGCCCTTACGAGCAGTACTTC
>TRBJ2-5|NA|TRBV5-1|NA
CASRAGDTGLETQYF
TGCGCCAGCAGGGCAGGGGACACCGGGTTAGAGACCCAGTACTTC
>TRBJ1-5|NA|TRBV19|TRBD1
CASSPPGQGIHQPQHF
TGTGCCAGTAGTCCTCCGGGACAGGGGATCCATCAGCCCCAGCATTTT
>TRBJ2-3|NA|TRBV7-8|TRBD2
CASSLAVLAGVPLADTQYF
TGTGCCAGCAGCCTAGCGGTACTAGCGGGAGTCCCGCTGGCAGATACGCAGTATTTT
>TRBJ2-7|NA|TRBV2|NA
CASSWWWGVPYEQYF
TGTGCCAGCAGTTGGTGGTGGGGGGTCCCCTACGAGCAGTACTTC
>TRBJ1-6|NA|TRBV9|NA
CASSVGGSPLHF
TGTGCCAGCAGCGTAGGCGGTTCACCCCTCCACTTT
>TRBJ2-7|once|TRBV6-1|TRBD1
CASSEARDRGSEQYF
TGTGCCAGCAGTGAAGCGCGGGACAGGGGATCCGAGCAGTACTTC
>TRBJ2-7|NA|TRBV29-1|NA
CSVAGLETYEQYF
TGCAGCGTTGCAGGGCTAGAAACCTACGAGCAGTACTTC
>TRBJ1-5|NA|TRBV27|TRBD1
CASSTQGDQPQHF
TGTGCCAGCAGTACACAGGGGGACCAGCCCCAGCATTTT
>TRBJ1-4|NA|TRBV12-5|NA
CASSWVSNEKLFF
TGTGCTAGTAGTTGGGTCTCCAATGAAAAACTGTTTTTT
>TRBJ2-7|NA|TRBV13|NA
CASSRRDRSYEQYF
TGTGCCAGCAGCCGGCGCGACAGGTCTTACGAGCAGTACTTC
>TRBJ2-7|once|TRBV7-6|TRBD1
CASSLEGADRAYEQYF
TGTGCCAGCAGCTTAGAGGGTGCCGACAGGGCCTACGAGCAGTACTTC
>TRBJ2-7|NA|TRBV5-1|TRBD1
CASSLWPRGRFEQYF
TGCGCCAGCAGCTTGTGGCCCAGGGGGCGCTTCGAGCAGTACTTC
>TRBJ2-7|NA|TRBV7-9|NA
CASSPKVGDSSHEQYF
TGTGCCAGCAGCCCGAAGGTAGGGGATAGTTCCCACGAGCAGTACTTC
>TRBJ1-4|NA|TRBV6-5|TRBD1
CASSQTGVGEKLFF
TGTGCCAGCAGCCAGACAGGGGTTGGGGAAAAACTGTTTTTT
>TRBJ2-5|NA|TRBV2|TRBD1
CASRDRGYETQYF
TGTGCCAGCAGGGACAGGGGGTATGAGACCCAGTACTTC
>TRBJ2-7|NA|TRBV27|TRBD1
CASSYDRGRNEQYF
TGTGCCAGCAGTTATGACAGGGGGCGGAACGAGCAGTACTTC
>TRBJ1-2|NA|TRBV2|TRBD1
CASRGQLANYGYTF
TGTGCCAGCAGGGGACAGCTTGCTAACTATGGCTACACCTTC
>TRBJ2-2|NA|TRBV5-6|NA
CASSLTRTGELFF
TGTGCCAGCAGCTTGACCAGAACCGGGGAGCTGTTTTTT
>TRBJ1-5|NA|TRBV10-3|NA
CAISPPGRDQPQHF
TGTGCCATCAGTCCCCCGGGACGGGATCAGCCCCAGCATTTT
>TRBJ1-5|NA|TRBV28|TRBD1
CASRTGYSNQPQHF
TGTGCCAGCAGGACAGGGTATAGCAATCAGCCCCAGCATTTT
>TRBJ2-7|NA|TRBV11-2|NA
CASSFGNQGGYEQYF
TGTGCCAGCAGCTTTGGGAATCAAGGGGGCTACGAGCAGTACTTC
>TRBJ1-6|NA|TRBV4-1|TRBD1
CASSQESGQFNSPLHF
TGCGCCAGCAGCCAAGAATCGGGACAGTTTAATTCACCCCTCCACTTT
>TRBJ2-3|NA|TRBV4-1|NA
CASSQAFDTQYF
TGCGCCAGCAGCCAAGCCTTTGATACGCAGTATTTT
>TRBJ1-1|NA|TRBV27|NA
CASKQGPLVLRAFF
TGTGCCAGCAAACAGGGCCCTCTAGTTCTGAGAGCTTTCTTT
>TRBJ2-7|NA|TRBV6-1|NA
CASSAGLSYEQYF
TGTGCCAGCTCCGCGGGGTTATCCTACGAGCAGTACTTC
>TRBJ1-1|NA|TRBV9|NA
CASSTQGVDTEAFF
TGTGCCAGCAGCACGCAGGGCGTGGACACTGAAGCTTTCTTT
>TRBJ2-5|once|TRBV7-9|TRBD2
CASNPVAGVLRQETQYF
TGTGCCAGCAACCCGGTAGCGGGAGTGCTTAGACAAGAGACCCAGTACTTC
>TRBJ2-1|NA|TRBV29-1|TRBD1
CSVAQRTGYNEQFF
TGCAGCGTTGCTCAGAGGACAGGATACAATGAGCAGTTCTTC
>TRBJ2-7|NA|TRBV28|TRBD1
CASRPTGVGSYEQYF
TGTGCCAGCAGACCGACAGGGGTGGGCTCCTACGAGCAGTACTTC
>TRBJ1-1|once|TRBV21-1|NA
CASSKDPLTEAFF
TGTGCCAGCAGCAAGGACCCGCTCACTGAAGCTTTCTTT
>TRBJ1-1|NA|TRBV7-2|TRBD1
CASSLEYLARGRASEAFF
TGTGCCAGCAGCTTAGAATATTTGGCCAGGGGGCGCGCTTCCGAAGCTTTCTTT
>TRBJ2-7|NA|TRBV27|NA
CASSLYGPSPYEQYF
TGTGCCAGCAGTTTATACGGGCCGAGTCCCTACGAGCAGTACTTC
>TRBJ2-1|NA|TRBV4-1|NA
CASSQAEGGGPMNEQFF
TGCGCCAGCAGCCAAGCCGAAGGGGGAGGGCCGATGAATGAGCAGTTCTTC
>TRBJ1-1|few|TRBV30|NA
CAWTLGDTEAFF
TGTGCCTGGACCCTCGGGGACACTGAAGCTTTCTTT
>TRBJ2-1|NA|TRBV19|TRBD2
CATGIAGITYNEQFF
TGTGCCACCGGTATAGCGGGTATAACCTACAATGAGCAGTTCTTC
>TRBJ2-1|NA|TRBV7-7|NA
CASSQRDTNEQFF
TGTGCCAGCAGCCAACGGGACACAAATGAGCAGTTCTTC
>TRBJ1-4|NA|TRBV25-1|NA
CASSASTAPTNEKLFF
TGTGCCAGCAGTGCTTCGACCGCCCCAACTAATGAAAAACTGTTTTTT